This is a list of T cell receptor beta chains from one sample in a study of T-cell memory formation after mild COVID-19. One entry per CDR3 protein results from TCRdb running MiXCR on the 5' RACE reads. In the table there are some 270,000 distinct CDR3 sequences, 15% of which are singletons. The sample was PBMCs or a T cell subset sorted from them (not recorded which). The receptors were gathered from an adult woman who had mild COVID-19 (a few samples of this study predate the infection). Cell type and time point are not known. CDR3s include the opening cysteine and the closing phenylalanine or tryptophan. The D gene is left open where the match is weak. Part of the rows lack a size; the others show once, few, many or a class for expanded clones.

V gene	CDR3 length	D gene	clone size	J gene	CDR3 DNA	CDR3 protein
TRBV9	16	TRBD2	.	TRBJ2-5	TGTGCCAGCAGCGTAGCGGGGGGGCATAATCAAGAGACCCAGTACTTC	CASSVAGGHNQETQYF
TRBV5-1	16	.	few	TRBJ2-5	TGCGCCAGCAGCTTGATGGTCAGGGGAAGCCAAGAGACCCAGTACTTC	CASSLMVRGSQETQYF
TRBV12-3/TRBV12-4	17	TRBD2	.	TRBJ2-3	TGTGCCAGCAGTTTAGGGCGGGGGGCACCGAGCACAGATACGCAGTATTTT	CASSLGRGAPSTDTQYF
TRBV25-1	13	.	.	TRBJ2-2	TGTGCCAGCAGTGAGACAGCCTCCGGGGAGCTGTTTTTT	CASSETASGELFF
TRBV15	12	.	many	TRBJ2-1	TGTGCCACCAGCAGCCGCCGAAATGAGCAGTTCTTC	CATSSRRNEQFF
TRBV24-1	12	.	few	TRBJ2-5	TGTGCCACCAGTGATTTCCAAGAGACCCAGTACTTC	CATSDFQETQYF
TRBV4-2	16	TRBD1	few	TRBJ2-4	TGTGCCAGCAGCCAAGATTCGGGGACAGGGGGCCGTATTCAGTACTTC	CASSQDSGTGGRIQYF
TRBV24-1	13	.	.	TRBJ1-2	TGTGCCACCAGTGATTTGCCTCTATATGGCTACACCTTC	CATSDLPLYGYTF
TRBV20-1	14	TRBD2	many	TRBJ2-7	TGCAGTGCTAGAGCACTACTAGCGGCCCACGAGCAGTACTTC	CSARALLAAHEQYF
TRBV21-1	13	.	.	TRBJ2-2	TGTGCCAGCAGCAAAGGCAGCTCCGGGGAGCTGTTTTTT	CASSKGSSGELFF
TRBV30	14	.	.	TRBJ2-3	TGTGCCTGGAGTGTAGGGCTAGCTGAAGATACGCAGTATTTT	CAWSVGLAEDTQYF
TRBV7-8	14	.	many	TRBJ1-2	TGTGCCAGCAGTCAGGGTACATGGGACTATGGCTACACCTTC	CASSQGTWDYGYTF
TRBV12-3/TRBV12-4	19	TRBD2	many	TRBJ2-2	TGTGCCAGCAGTTTCATTTGGGCCGGGACTAGCGGCTCCACCGGGGAGCTGTTTTTT	CASSFIWAGTSGSTGELFF
TRBV2	11	.	.	TRBJ2-7	TGTGCCAGCAGACAGGGCCACGAGCAGTACTTC	CASRQGHEQYF
TRBV5-1	16	.	few	TRBJ2-1	TGCGCCAGCAGCCCCTCCGAGGGGACGGTGGGGAATGAGCAGTTCTTC	CASSPSEGTVGNEQFF
TRBV6-5	17	TRBD1	few	TRBJ1-2	TGTGCCAGCAGTACCGCAGGGGGTGGTGTGAGGGACTATGGCTACACCTTC	CASSTAGGGVRDYGYTF
TRBV12-3/TRBV12-4	13	.	.	TRBJ2-5	TGTGCCAGCAGCGCCCCCGGGCAAGGGGGTCAGTACTTC	CASSAPGQGGQYF
TRBV3-1	17	TRBD1	.	TRBJ1-1	TGTGCCAGCAGCCGGACAGGGGCCGGTCGGATGAACACTGAAGCTTTCTTT	CASSRTGAGRMNTEAFF
TRBV5-4	14	.	.	TRBJ1-1	TGTGCCAGCAGCTTGGAATTAGGGAGGACTGAAGCTTTCTTT	CASSLELGRTEAFF
TRBV10-3	11	TRBD2	few	TRBJ2-3	TGTGCCATCAGTTCCGGGACTAGCGTTCATTTT	CAISSGTSVHF
TRBV12-3/TRBV12-4	13	.	.	TRBJ1-1	TGTGCCAGCAGTCGAAGGGGCGACACTGAAGCTTTCTTT	CASSRRGDTEAFF
TRBV20-1	11	.	few	TRBJ2-7	TGCAGTGCTATAGACACCTACGAGCAGTACTTC	CSAIDTYEQYF
TRBV7-9	12	.	.	TRBJ2-1	TGTGCCAGCAGCTTAGAACTCGGTGAGCAGTTCTTC	CASSLELGEQFF
TRBV3-1	15	.	.	TRBJ2-7	TGTGCCAGCAGCCCCTCAAGAAGTAGACTCTACGAGCAGTACTTC	CASSPSRSRLYEQYF
TRBV7-6	18	TRBD2	.	TRBJ2-6	TGTGCCAGCAGCTTAGGAATAGCGGGAAGGGCTGGGGCCAACGTCCTGACTTTC	CASSLGIAGRAGANVLTF
TRBV6-1	15	TRBD1	few	TRBJ2-4	TGTGCCAGCAGTGAAGCGACAGGGGGCAAAAACATTCAGTACTTC	CASSEATGGKNIQYF
TRBV20-1	13	.	few	TRBJ2-3	TGCAGTGCTAAGGCGGGGGCGGCAGATACGCAGTATTTT	CSAKAGAADTQYF
TRBV5-1	14	TRBD1	few	TRBJ1-1	TGCGCCAGCACCCAAACAGGGGTGAACACTGAAGCTTTCTTT	CASTQTGVNTEAFF
TRBV24-1	13	.	.	TRBJ2-4	TGTGCCACCAGTGACCCAGGGGAAAACATTCAGTACTTC	CATSDPGENIQYF
TRBV7-2	14	.	.	TRBJ2-7	TGTGCCAGCAGCTTTGGGAGGACCTCGGGCGAGCAGTACTTC	CASSFGRTSGEQYF
TRBV5-5	15	TRBD2	many	TRBJ2-5	TGTGCCAGCAGCTTGGGACTAGCGGGAGCAGAGACCCAGTACTTC	CASSLGLAGAETQYF
TRBV5-1	16	TRBD1	few	TRBJ2-2	TGCGCCAGCAGCTTCCAGGGGGTGACTCTCACCGGGGAGCTGTTTTTT	CASSFQGVTLTGELFF